This record concerns one T cell receptor (beta chain) sequence. This clone's antigen is unknown. Base qualities are not recorded, but no much larger clone differs from it by a single base. The donors were roughly 40 Caucasian individuals from Russia, aged roughly 6 to 90 years, who were systemically healthy. Each donor gave ten milliliters of peripheral blood, drawn into EDTA-treated Vacutainer tubes. Ficoll-Paque density-gradient centrifugation was used to isolate PBMCs, with at least 7 million obtained per sample. Total RNA was extracted from PBMCs with Trizol reagent, with at least 5.5 micrograms obtained per sample. For every donor, an aliquot of PBMCs went through flow cytometry to measure the percentages of naive CD45RAhigh/CD27high T cells. The data derive from a study of blood T cells in healthy people across ages (dated by TCRdb to between 2014 and 2017). With respect to the entire study: Template switching captured roughly one uniquely barcoded TCR beta cDNA molecule per two T cells in model experiments. Using deep sequencing normalized with unique cDNA molecular identifiers, the study measured how TCR beta repertoire diversity changes with age. The donors were divided into four age groups: young (average around 15 years), middle-aged (almost 40), aged (approximately 62) and long-lived (about 79). Donors of different ages were randomly distributed across sequencing lanes to avoid experimental bias. Two additional independent replicas of 1 million unique cDNA reads from the same blood draw were analyzed for two donors (one aged 18 to 30 and one aged 80 or older).

The method behind the library was 5' RACE. The instrument was an Illumina HiSeq 2500. The second PCR ran for roughly 7 to 12 cycles and used a J-beta primer mix along with a sample-barcoded 5' primer. A unique molecular identifier was introduced onto each TCR beta cDNA molecule by a template-switch 5' adaptor carrying 12 random nucleotides. At least 2.5 million CDR3-containing paired-end reads were obtained from each sample. All of the RNA was converted into first-strand cDNA using the Mint cDNA synthesis kit, with a TRBC-specific oligonucleotide serving as the primer. After uracil-DNA glycosylase treatment, a first 18-cycle PCR used universal primers M1SS and BC2_uni_R on all cDNA. The paper's processing steps were these. Each sample was normalized by randomly selecting 1 million high-quality reads, each carrying a distinct molecular identifier. Instead of being binned into consensus sequences, reads that shared molecular identifiers were thrown out. MiTCR, with a Q25 quality threshold and the strictest error-elimination algorithm, was used for CDR3 identification, clonotype clustering and error correction. Lower-bound total TCR beta diversity was estimated with a nonparametric unseen species model using Euler transformation. Using fastp at Q25 and MiXCR, TCRdb reprocessed the public reads and kept productive beta chains. Identical CDR3 protein sequences are pooled into one entry, listed with their most common genes and DNA. For this entry, the V and J calls and clone size follow TCRdb and not the study's own pipeline. The sample yields about 640,000 distinct CDR3 sequences; approximately 40% were counted once. The ten largest clones take up around 30% of the sample.

Results and caveats for the whole study, not just this receptor: The long-lived group showed more naive CD4+ T cells, fewer expanded clones and increased TCR diversity than the aged group, suggesting age selection. Observed TCR beta diversity per million T cells fell roughly linearly with age, and a significant reduction was already apparent by age around 39. The CMV infection status of donors was not known, potentially confounding age-related changes in expanded clonotypes. Total diversity estimates from one million sequenced T cells were considered lower bounds and underestimates. Because profiling used bulk unsorted PBMCs, naive and antigen-experienced compartments could not be compared conclusively. There was a strong correlation between observed TCR beta diversity and the percentage of naive T cells measured by flow cytometry.

Sample: blood. The sequence was collected from a man older than 75 in good health.

The DNA is as follows: TGCGCCAGCAGCCAAGAAATCGGGCAGCCCCAGCATTTT. It translates as CASSQEIGQPQHF. In this chain, TRBV4-3 is recombined with TRBJ1-5, with no reliable assignment of the D segment. The CDR3, from cysteine to phenylalanine, totals 13 residues. Only CDR3 DNA is held: 39 bases, read in frame from base 1. V drops 0 bases and J drops 7 bases, leaving 7 bases in between. Looking up the germline V gene yields CDR1 LGHNA and CDR2 YSLEER.